This T cell receptor (beta chain) was documented in a study of cytomegalovirus exposure and HLA in healthy donors (TCRdb year 2017). With respect to the entire study: An earlier analysis of several hundred of the donors reported 250 to 300 Gb of sequence data and 100 million to 130 million unique TCR beta sequences from roughly 180 million T cells. Around 330 gigabases of sequencing data and around 85 million unique TCR sequences made up an early release that covered around 640 HLA-typed donors. The T cell repertoires of roughly 660 subjects were profiled by immunosequencing and related to cytomegalovirus serostatus. In an earlier analysis of roughly 600 of the donors, high-throughput TCR beta sequencing was used to judge whether each TCR beta V gene segment behaved as functional or pseudogenic. Among the roughly 400 genotyped donors, approximately 77% belonged to the genetic ancestry cluster associated with self-reported Caucasian donors. Every repertoire in the discovery cohort had been generated on one and the same sequencing platform. In a later analysis, previously published TCR beta repertoires from about 670 donors were re-analyzed and high-resolution HLA genotyping was added so that TCR occurrence patterns could be studied. The aim of the study was to test whether cataloging public T cell receptors could identify signatures of past pathogen exposure. Across about 380 genotyped donors of the cohort, an average of roughly 250,000 unique TCR beta nucleotide sequences per donor were sequenced, and around 19% of those sequences were non-productive. The study combined high-throughput TCR immunosequencing, statistical association of individual TCRs with disease status, and machine learning to predict cytomegalovirus infection status. Alongside the repertoire data, information on donor age, sex, ethnicity and CMV serostatus was compiled. A later genetic analysis took genome-wide SNP genotypes for about 65% of the 666 donors and used that subset as a discovery cohort. HLA typing covered class I and class II loci at four-digit resolution. Because of strong linkage in the cohort, roughly 5 DR-DQ haplotypes were treated as single units for association and clustering. The number of donors typed differed by locus, with roughly 620-630 for A, B, C, DRB1 and DQB1, around 560 for DQA1, under 610 for DPA1, and 400 to 490 for DPB1. Besides the first cohort of around 700 subjects, a separate validation cohort made up of 120 different subjects was used. In the later analysis, no new phenotypic data were used to find candidate immune exposures; instead, reliance was placed on TCR beta sequences and their occurrence across donors. The paper's findings and limits, for the study overall: Several of the top co-occurrence clusters appeared to be linked to parvovirus B19, influenza, CMV and Epstein-Barr virus, according to a later analysis. This cohort had only TCR beta chains sequenced, and the lack of alpha or paired-chain data limited which features could be detected. A cluster of highly shared sequence variants was judged likely to represent a technical artifact of the sequencing pipeline. In both the original and validation cohorts, the classifier was reported to diagnose cytomegalovirus status with high specificity and sensitivity. Across donors, most TCR sequences were observed very rarely, whereas some public TCRs were present in many individuals. The authors suggested that the approach could potentially be generalized to other disease states and immunological phenotypes. A later analysis found that most CMV-associated TCR beta chains appeared HLA-restricted, with HLA associations seemingly driven largely by CMV exposure. CMV serostatus was the only immune exposure information available for the cohort. Because HLA typing was missing for some donors at each locus, association tests included only the typed subset. In a later analysis, TCR association rates were found to vary across HLA loci, with the most associated TCRs seen for DRB1 alleles and the fewest for HLA-C alleles. In vitro tests confirmed that a few of the cytomegalovirus-associated TCR beta chains recognize cytomegalovirus antigens. Sequencing depth was assumed to be roughly uniform across donors in the presence/absence analyses, though that assumption may not hold. A further reported finding was that TCR beta sequences accurately predicted the HLA-A and HLA-B alleles for most subjects in the first cohort. At a false discovery rate of 0.05, a later analysis linked fewer than 20,000 TCR beta sequences to specific HLA alleles. V-gene and J-gene trimming of TCR beta chains was associated with a missense DCLRE1C variant in a later genetic analysis, and the association was replicated in an independent cohort. Some IMGT-functional V segments, including TRBV6-2 and TRBV6-3, could not be told apart with the 87-base-pair reads, so those segments were excluded. Correlated functional status among segregating V segments might reflect linkage disequilibrium, but an unknown experimental factor could not be ruled out. Compared with the roughly 670-donor mean, donors in an Asian-associated ancestry cluster had fewer N-insertions in productive TCRs, according to a later genetic analysis. A total of 164 TCR beta chains were listed by the study as associated with cytomegalovirus. When HLA alleles, especially DR and DQ, strongly co-occurred, TCR associations were difficult to assign to individual alleles. In a later analysis, HLA-associated TCR beta chains were found to be more clonally expanded and to have lower generation probabilities than equally common non-associated chains. Because counts were too low, about 17 rarely observed V segments, including chromosome 9 orphons, were excluded from the earlier analysis of 587 of the donors. An earlier analysis of several hundred of the donors showed that most TCR beta V segments appeared in productive rearrangements either about 87% or about 30% of the time, which broadly matched IMGT annotations.

Spanning cysteine to phenylalanine, the CDR3 consists of 15 amino acids. The kept DNA is CDR3 alone, 45 bases in frame from the first base. V has 5 bases trimmed and J has 2 bases trimmed; junction bases matching no gene number 9. The germline V gene yields MDHEN for CDR1 and SYDVKM for CDR2. The protocol used for the library was the immunoSEQ multiplex PCR assay. For the multiplex PCR, a mixture combining 60 forward primers for TCR Vbeta segments and 13 reverse primers for TCR Jbeta segments was used. The CDR3 region of rearranged TCR beta genes was amplified from genomic DNA by a multiplex PCR assay. The Illumina HiSeq System was used to sequence the amplified TCR beta libraries as 87-base-pair reads. From the authors' description of their analysis: Across the roughly 700 repertoires, a later analysis counted some 80 million unique TCR beta chains, roughly 11 million of which were shared by at least two donors. To remove PCR and sequencing errors, raw reads were error-corrected and collapsed into unique sequences using a nearest-neighbor algorithm that merged closely related sequences. CDR3 sequences were aligned to IMGT reference sequences to assign V, D and J gene segments. For a sequence to be retained, a match of at least six nucleotides to both a V gene segment and a J gene segment was required. A rearrangement counted as productive if the CDR3 had no stop codons and remained in frame with V and J, and every other rearrangement counted as non-productive. CDR3 was defined according to IMGT convention as the region running from the second conserved V-encoded cysteine to the conserved J-encoded phenylalanine. The earlier analysis of some 600 of the donors excluded sequences that lacked an unambiguous match to a single V gene segment. An earlier analysis of 587 of the donors called V segments functional above 56.7% productive rearrangements and segregating when the between-donor standard deviation exceeded 5%. A statistical classification framework was built to diagnose cytomegalovirus status from the catalog of TCR beta chain sequences. A later analysis assigned V and J genes by comparing TCR nucleotide sequences with IMGT/GENE-DB human TR gene sequences. In a later analysis, CDR3 sequences and most-parsimonious VDJ recombination scenarios were assigned using the TCRdist pipeline. A later analysis defined each TCR beta chain by its CDR3 amino acid sequence plus V-gene family, and excluded reads lacking a unique V-gene family. As a way to deal with suspected cross-contamination and a sequencing artifact, a later analysis dropped nearly 600 nucleotide sequences that were highly shared and had low generation probability. A later analysis calculated a clonal expansion index for each public chain from normalized within-repertoire ranks of inferred template counts. A later analysis computed generation probabilities with a VDJ recombination model fitted to out-of-frame rearrangements, and checked the results against IGoR. A later analysis scored TCR-TCR, TCR-HLA and TCR-CMV co-occurrence with hypergeometric tests, applying a repertoire-size bias correction to TCR pairs. In a later analysis, false discovery rates were estimated by permuting HLA or CMV assignments 20 times. In a later analysis, co-occurring TCRs were grouped with DBSCAN, and TCRdist sequence similarity was added when clustering was performed within HLA-allele-positive subsets. Repertoires with fewer than 30,000 or more than 120,000 public chains, plus five repertoires with anomalous nucleotide sharing, were excluded from co-occurrence clustering. Sourced from immuneACCESS, this table was stored by TCRdb with only in-frame sequences that have V and J called. A share of the clones is absent; for the studies checked, an unresolved V gene accounts for under half, and the remainder has no known explanation. The V and J calls and clone size come from that table; D and trimming were worked out from the DNA. The sample has roughly 190,000 clones on record, 80% of them singletons. The ten top clones hold 6.3% of the sample.

The cohort was made up of approximately 670 healthy bone marrow donors. All cohort members were sampled while nominally healthy, although unrecorded immune exposures were likely present. The donor was CMV seropositive and belonged to the group of 250 to 300 seropositive cohort members. A peripheral blood sample was collected from each donor, and TCR beta sequencing was performed on peripheral blood mononuclear cells. The Qiagen DNeasy Blood Extraction Kit was used to extract genomic DNA from the blood cell samples. For this clone: Its antigen remains unidentified. The sample holds no much larger clone one base away, and base qualities are not on file.

The sequence was obtained from a man in his forties in good health and CMV-seropositive. The sample comprised PBMCs. The rearrangement combines TRBV28 with TRBJ2-7; 7 junctional bases match TRBD2. The bases are TGTGCCAGCAGTCTCCCGGGGGGACCCGCCTACGAGCAGTACTTC. It translates as CASSLPGGPAYEQYF.